The T cell receptor beta chain described here comes from a study of neurological immune-mediated disorders. A single run covered 15-18 subjects with over 170 million TCR-beta sequences. MiXCR, applied by TCRdb to the 5' RACE reads, yields one record per CDR3 protein. The sample holds about 38,000 distinct CDR3 sequences; more than 4.5% are singletons and the top ten take roughly 10%. In this sample, this clonotype turned up many times. The CDR3 totals 15 residues. The germline V gene has CDR1 LGHDT and CDR2 YNNKEL (reference sequence). Trimming shortened V by 0 bases and J by 9 bases, and 15 bases separated the two germline ends.

The V gene is TRBV3-1, the J gene TRBJ1-5; D perhaps matches TRBD1 (6 bases). Specimen: CD4+ T cells from blood. The sequence derives from a man aged 18 to 30 in good health. CDR3 nucleotides: TGTGCCAGCAGCCAAGATACAGGGAAGGATCGGCCCCAGCATTTT. Protein sequence: CASSQDTGKDRPQHF.